A single sample gave rise to the 8 T cell receptor beta chains below, sequenced in a study of T cells in Graves' hyperthyroidism and ophthalmopathy. TCR beta CDR3 regions were amplified from RNA transcripts. The TCR CDR3 first-round RT-PCR relied on the HTBI primer set. TCRdb ran MiXCR on the multiplex PCR reads and lists one entry per CDR3 protein. This sample has more than 350,000 distinct CDR3 sequences, with 14% to 15% found just once. Material: blood. The receptor set was obtained from a woman in her twenties or thirties with Graves' hyperthyroidism.

The rearrangement links TRBV28 to TRBJ2-1, with 7 bases aligning to TRBD2. V shed 5 bases and J 8 bases; nucleotides not matched to a gene: 9. The germline V gene has CDR1 MDHEN and CDR2 SYDVKM. The CDR3 sequence is 14 residues long. The CDR3 loop reads CASSLPGLNDEQFF. CDR3 sequence (DNA): TGTGCCAGCAGTCTCCCGGGACTAAACGATGAGCAGTTCTTC. The full variable domain, rest sourced from reference TRBV28 and TRBJ2-1, is DVKVTQSSRYLVKRTGEKVFLECVQDMDHENMFWYRQDPGLGLRLIYFSYDVKMKEKGDIPEGYSVSREKKERFSLILESASTNQTSMYLCASSLPGLNDEQFFGPGTRLTVL.

The J gene is TRBJ2-7, the V gene TRBV27; TRBD2 agrees at 11 bases. CDR3 length: 17 residues. Germline trimming cut 0 bases from V and 6 bases from J; bases unmatched to any gene: 10. The V gene's germline CDR1 is MNHEY and CDR2 SMNVEV (reference sequence). DNA for the CDR3: TGTGCCAGCAGTTTATCCGTAGCGGGAGGGTTAGGGGGCGAGCAGTACTTC. Translating it yields CASSLSVAGGLGGEQYF.

This chain links TRBV12-5 with TRBJ2-1; 13 bases map to TRBD2. There are 16 residues in the CDR3. The germline CDR1 and CDR2 sequences are LGHNT and FRNRAP. The V segment lost 5 bases and the J segment 6 bases; nucleotides outside the gene matches: 7. DNA for the CDR3: TGTGCTAGTGGTCCTGGGACTAGCGGGACCGGCAATGAGCAGTTCTTC. It codes for CASGPGTSGTGNEQFF.

The rearrangement links TRBV12-5 to TRBJ1-1, with D maybe TRBD1 (6 bases). The germline V gene encodes CDR1 LGHNT and CDR2 FRNRAP. Trimming stripped 3 bases from V and 4 bases from J, with 30 bases between. This CDR3 is built from 20 residues. This CDR3 reads CASGLAPKQGYKELATEAFF. DNA of the CDR3: TGTGCTAGTGGTTTAGCCCCGAAACAGGGATATAAGGAACTGGCCACTGAAGCTTTCTTT.

This clonotype was counted many times. A read error may account for a junction end that differs from germline. The CDR3 reads CASTKTVDRGNSEAFF. For the CDR3, the DNA is TGTGCCAGCACCAAAACCGTCGACAGGGGGAACAGTGAAGCTTTCTTT. The V and J genes are TRBV6-1 and TRBJ1-1; 9 bases match TRBD1. Germline CDR1 reads MNHNS; CDR2 reads SASEGT. The CDR3 is made up of 16 amino acids.

Only a few counts were recorded for this clonotype. V gene TRBV19 combines with J gene TRBJ2-1, with TRBD2 matching 15 bases. The germline CDR1 and CDR2 sequences are LNHDA and SQIVND (reference sequence). This CDR3 spans 18 amino acids. V was pared by 4 bases and J by 1 base, with 5 bases of the junction left unmatched. The CDR3 DNA reads as TGTGCCAGTAGTACAGCCGGGACTAGCGGGAGGTCCTACAATGAGCAGTTCTTC. Its protein is CASSTAGTSGRSYNEQFF.

This sequence joins TRBV20-1 and TRBJ1-3; weak D call: TRBD1 (6 bases). Trimming took 0 bases from V and 2 from J, leaving 11 bases between them. CDR1 and CDR2 (germline): DFQATT, SNEGSKA (reference sequence). This CDR3 is built from 15 residues. CDR3 amino acids: CSARDPAGAGNTIYF. For the CDR3, the DNA is TGCAGTGCTAGAGATCCCGCAGGGGCTGGAAACACCATATATTTT.

This clonotype was observed a handful of times. The chain has TRBV20-1 and TRBJ2-7; D may correspond to TRBD1 or TRBD2 (5 bases each). The V end lost 0 bases, the J end lost 1 base, and 7 bases lay between the germline ends. The CDR3 runs to 13 residues. Germline V gene lookup returns CDR1 DFQATT and CDR2 SNEGSKA (reference sequence). The CDR3 reads CSAREGVSYEQYF. The CDR3 region has the DNA TGCAGTGCTAGAGAGGGGGTGTCCTACGAGCAGTACTTC.